Shown below are 30 T cell receptor beta chains from a single sample sequenced in a study of follicular helper T cells after annual influenza vaccination. The data were produced by immunoSEQ multiplex PCR, yet TCRdb's version contains in-frame clones alone and is incomplete. The sample holds 2,000 to 2,500 clones, just under 75% seen once. Sample time point: 2015-2016 season, pre-vaccination. The material was CXCR5+ CD38+ circulating T follicular helper cells from blood, obtained on the day of influenza vaccination. Documented subset: circulating Tfh, non-naive CD4+CXCR5+PD-1+ (ICOS+CD38+ or ICOS-CD38-). The receptor source for this set is an adult who received the influenza vaccine.

The sample holds a few counts of this clone. The CDR3 nucleotides are TGTGCCTGGAGTGCTTGGGCCGACGAGCAGTACTTC. The encoded protein is CAWSAWADEQYF. The rearrangement joins TRBV30 to TRBJ2-7; D gene ambiguous. CDR3 length: 12 amino acids. Germline CDR1 GTSNPN, CDR2 SVGIG (reference sequence). The germline V and J ends were trimmed by 1 base and 5 bases, with 9 bases remaining between them.

This clone was seen just once. The chain recombines TRBV20-1 with TRBJ1-5, with D unresolved. The germline V and J ends were trimmed by 5 bases and 6 bases, with 5 bases remaining between them. This CDR3 has 10 residues. CDR1 is DFQATT, CDR2 SNEGSKA, per germline (reference sequence). The CDR3, as DNA: TGCAGTGCTTCAGGTCAGCCCCAGCATTTT. As protein: CSASGQPQHF.

This chain uses TRBV5-1 with TRBJ2-7; D remains ambiguous. Looked up from germline, CDR1 is SGHRS and CDR2 is YFSETQ. The ends were cut back, 1 base at V and 0 bases at J, with 11 bases in the middle. The CDR3 runs to 15 residues. The DNA of the CDR3 is TGCGCCAGCAGCTTGAACACACTTAGCTCCTACGAGCAGTACTTC. Residues: CASSLNTLSSYEQYF.

This clone was seen once. This sequence joins TRBV11-3 and TRBJ2-1; D may be TRBD1 (6 bases). Trimming shortened V by 5 bases and J by 7 bases, and 15 bases separated the two germline ends. The length of the CDR3 is 14 residues. Germline loops: CDR1 SGHNT, CDR2 YENEEA. CDR3 loop: CASSRQARGNEQFF. The CDR3, as DNA: TGTGCCAGCAGCCGACAGGCAAGGGGGAATGAGCAGTTCTTC.

This CDR3 reads CASSLDNYEQYF. The CDR3 coding sequence is TGCGCCAGCAGCTTAGACAACTACGAGCAGTACTTC. This chain links TRBV5-1 with TRBJ2-7; the D is unclear. The V end was cut by 2 bases, the J end by 3 bases, with 6 bases between. The CDR3 is 12 residues long. Germline-derived CDR1 and CDR2 are SGHRS and YFSETQ.

The chain has TRBV11-3 and TRBJ2-4; D unclear. Germline lookup yields CDR1 SGHNT and CDR2 YENEEA. The CDR3 runs 14 residues. The V and J ends lost 5 bases and 3 bases respectively, with 11 bases between them. CDR3 DNA: TGTGCCAGCAGCGCAAGGGTAAGCAAAAACATTCAGTACTTC. This sequence encodes CASSARVSKNIQYF.

This clone was observed a few times. The chain joins TRBV2 to TRBJ1-5; the D is unclear. Germline V gene sequence: CDR1 SNHLY, CDR2 FYNNEI. This CDR3 comprises 14 residues. Trimming took off 7 bases at V and 2 bases at J, with 12 bases between the two ends. CDR3 bases: TGTGCCAGCACCCGGGATCTGGGCAATCAGCCCCAGCATTTT. It specifies CASTRDLGNQPQHF.

This chain connects TRBV6-1 to TRBJ1-1, with 7 bases identical to TRBD1. Germline trimming cut 4 bases from V and 3 bases from J; bases unmatched to any gene: 2. Germline V gene sequence: CDR1 MNHNS, CDR2 SASEGT. The CDR3 is 13 amino acids. The CDR3 DNA reads TGTGCCAGCAGTGGAACAGGGGACACTGAAGCTTTCTTT. It encodes CASSGTGDTEAFF.

The J gene is TRBJ1-1, the V gene TRBV6-1, with a possible D match to TRBD1 (5 bases). V lost 4 bases and J lost 6, with 18 bases in between. CDR1 is MNHNS, CDR2 SASEGT, per germline. This CDR3 region has 15 residues. CDR3: CASSGRDHVSPEAFF. The DNA of the CDR3 is TGTGCCAGCAGTGGCCGGGACCACGTTAGTCCTGAAGCTTTCTTT.

The V gene is TRBV6-6, the J gene TRBJ2-7; 12 bases map to TRBD1. The CDR3 totals 15 residues. Germline V lookup: CDR1 MNHNY, CDR2 SVGAGI (reference sequence). The J segment lost 5 bases and the V segment lost 0 bases, leaving 2 bases of the junction unmatched. CDR3 sequence: CASSYSGQGANEQYF. The CDR3 DNA reads TGTGCCAGCAGTTACTCGGGACAGGGGGCTAACGAGCAGTACTTC.

This chain connects TRBV27 to TRBJ2-3; D remains ambiguous. This CDR3 is built from 15 residues. Trimming removed 2 bases at V and 6 bases at J, with 15 bases between. Germline loops: CDR1 MNHEY, CDR2 SMNVEV (reference sequence). CDR3 in DNA: TGTGCCAGCAGTTTAGGGAAAAATTCACGTGATACGCAGTATTTT. Its translation is CASSLGKNSRDTQYF.

This chain joins TRBV6-5 and TRBJ1-2, with TRBD1 identical over 9 bases. The CDR3 is made up of 14 amino acids. CDR1 and CDR2 (germline): MNHEY, SVGAGI. J lost 2 bases, V lost 7 bases, and 5 bases had no gene match. The CDR3 region has the DNA TGTGCCAGCAAAGCGACAGGGGGGAACTATGGCTACACCTTC. This sequence encodes CASKATGGNYGYTF.

The chain links TRBV5-6 to TRBJ2-3; D may be TRBD1 or TRBD2 (5 bases each). CDR3 length: 16 residues. The germline CDR1 and CDR2 sequences are SGHDT and YYEEEE. The V gene lost 0 bases and the J gene lost 4 bases, with 15 bases spanning the gap. Here the CDR3 reads CASSLDGEGMADTQYF. The CDR3 region has the DNA TGTGCCAGCAGCTTGGACGGTGAGGGGATGGCAGATACGCAGTATTTT.

This clone was detected once. The gene calls are TRBV28 and TRBJ1-2; D call uncertain. The germline V gene encodes CDR1 MDHEN and CDR2 SYDVKM. V was cut by 5 bases and J by 4 bases, with 8 bases left in between. This CDR3 comprises 12 residues. The DNA of the CDR3 is TGTGCCAGCAGTGTGGGTCTCTATGGCTACACCTTC. Translation gives CASSVGLYGYTF.

This clone was found once. The chain recombines TRBV7-2 with TRBJ1-1; D is undetermined. V was cut by 4 bases and J by 4 bases, with 13 bases left in between. Germline lookup yields CDR1 SGHTA and CDR2 FQGNSA. The CDR3 length is 14 residues. CDR3 sequence reads: CASSSGMVGTEAFF. DNA for the CDR3: TGTGCCAGCAGCTCTGGCATGGTGGGCACTGAAGCTTTCTTT.

The V gene is TRBV19, the J gene TRBJ1-1, with D perhaps matching TRBD1 (5 bases). Trimming took 6 bases from V and 5 from J, leaving 16 bases between them. This CDR3 has 14 residues. CDR1 is LNHDA, CDR2 SQIVND, per germline (reference sequence). The CDR3 nucleotides read TGTGCCAGTAGACCGGCCGGGGGGGAGACTGAAGCTTTCTTT. Amino acid sequence: CASRPAGGETEAFF.

J is TRBJ1-2 and V is TRBV7-8; the match to TRBD1 covers 9 bases. V trimming: 6 bases; J trimming: 5 bases; junction bases outside the gene matches: 4. Per germline, CDR1 SGHVS and CDR2 FQNEAQ. This CDR3 comprises 13 residues. The CDR3, as DNA: TGTGCCAGCAGTCCGGACAGGGGTTATGGCTACACCTTC. The encoded protein is CASSPDRGYGYTF.

The rearrangement joins TRBV28 to TRBJ1-4; 9 bases map to TRBD1. V gave up 8 bases and J gave up 5 bases; unmatched junction bases: 9. CDR3 size: 15 residues. From germline, CDR1 is MDHEN and CDR2 SYDVKM. CDR3 sequence reads: CASGGSGTGNEKLFF. CDR3 coding DNA: TGTGCCAGCGGCGGGTCCGGGACAGGGAATGAAAAACTGTTTTTT.

This sequence joins TRBV27 and TRBJ1-5, with D possibly matching TRBD1 (5 bases). CDR1 MNHEY and CDR2 SMNVEV come from the germline V gene (reference sequence). Trimming removed 8 bases at V and 2 bases at J, with 19 bases between. The CDR3 covers 16 residues. The CDR3 DNA sequence: TGTGCCAGCCGGGAGGCAGGGTCGGGAGGCAATCAGCCCCAGCATTTT. Protein product: CASREAGSGGNQPQHF.

The chain employs TRBV7-2 and TRBJ2-7; possibly TRBD1 for D (6 bases). From germline, CDR1 is SGHTA and CDR2 FQGNSA. V gave up 3 bases and J gave up 5 bases, with 11 bases separating them. This CDR3 has 13 residues. The CDR3: CASSLKQGHEQYF. DNA of the CDR3: TGTGCCAGCAGCTTGAAACAGGGCCACGAGCAGTACTTC. Together with reference TRBV7-2 and TRBJ2-7, the CDR3 gives the full variable domain: GAGVSQSPSNKVTEKGKDVELRCDPISGHTALYWYRQSLGQGLEFLIYFQGNSAPDKSGLPSDRFSAERTGGSVSTLTIQRTQQEDSAVYLCASSLKQGHEQYFGPGTRLTVT.

J is TRBJ2-7 and V is TRBV18, with 10 bases matching TRBD1. From germline, CDR1 is KGHSH and CDR2 LQKENI. The CDR3 consists of 13 residues. The J segment lost 6 bases and the V segment lost 4 bases, leaving 3 bases of the junction unmatched. CDR3 sequence (DNA): TGTGCCAGCTCACTAGACAGGGGGCTCGAGCAGTACTTC. This sequence encodes CASSLDRGLEQYF.

By share of the sample, this clone is large. The rearrangement joins TRBV28 to TRBJ1-2; 7 positions agree with TRBD1. With V trimmed by 3 bases and J by 3 bases, 4 bases remained unmatched. CDR1 is MDHEN and CDR2 is SYDVKM in the germline V gene. This CDR3 has 14 residues. CDR3 in DNA: TGTGCCAGCAGTTTTGGACAGGAGGACTATGGCTACACCTTC. It codes for CASSFGQEDYGYTF.

This chain links TRBV30 with TRBJ2-7, with D possibly matching TRBD1 (6 bases). The CDR3 spans 12 residues. Germline V gene data show CDR1 as GTSNPN and CDR2 as SVGIG (reference sequence). The ends were cut back, 5 bases at V and 5 bases at J, with 13 bases in the middle. The chain's CDR3 is CAWRQARDEQYF. CDR3 DNA: TGTGCCTGGCGACAGGCGAGGGACGAGCAGTACTTC.

The V and J genes are TRBV7-2 and TRBJ2-5, with 7 nucleotides matching TRBD1. This CDR3 spans 14 amino acids. CDR1 and CDR2 (germline): SGHTA, FQGNSA. V trimming: 6 bases; J trimming: 5 bases; junction bases outside the gene matches: 9. CDR3 sequence reads: CASRRGRGSETQYF. Written as DNA, the CDR3 is TGTGCCAGCAGACGGGGCAGGGGGTCCGAGACCCAGTACTTC.

The rearrangement links TRBV5-4 to TRBJ2-5; 8 bases match TRBD2. The J call may be mistaken, given a closer DNA end match to TRBJ2-7. Germline V lookup: CDR1 SGHNT, CDR2 YYREEE (reference sequence). The CDR3 covers 16 residues. The CDR3 protein is CASSPHSGSSIYEQYF. CDR3 nucleotides: TGTGCCAGCAGCCCACACAGCGGGAGTTCAATCTACGAGCAGTACTTC.

The gene calls are TRBV6-5 and TRBJ2-7; no reliable D call. The CDR3 is made up of 13 amino acids. With 5 bases removed from V and 4 bases from J, the gap between germline ends came to 12 bases. Germline CDR1 reads MNHEY; CDR2 reads SVGAGI. As DNA, the CDR3 is TGTGCCAGCAGTCTCACCCTATTGTACGAGCAGTACTTC. This gives the protein CASSLTLLYEQYF.

CDR3 protein: CASERGGQNEQFF. The CDR3 DNA reads as TGTGCCAGCGAGCGGGGGGGCCAGAATGAGCAGTTCTTC. The chain links TRBV28 to TRBJ2-1, with TRBD2 matching 10 bases. Trimming at V came to 8 bases and at J to 7 bases, leaving 5 bases not matched to a gene. CDR3 length: 13 amino acids. Germline V gives CDR1 MDHEN, CDR2 SYDVKM.

Worth noting for this clone: Other nucleotide sequences from this sample produce the same CDR3. This rearrangement joins TRBV7-2 to TRBJ2-7; D is uncertain. V dropped 1 base and J dropped 0 bases, with 7 bases sitting between them. Germline V gene sequence: CDR1 SGHTA, CDR2 FQGNSA. CDR3 length equals 14 residues. The CDR3 DNA sequence: TGTGCCAGCAGCTTAGAGCGTGACTCCTACGAGCAGTACTTC. Residues: CASSLERDSYEQYF.

The chain employs TRBV19 and TRBJ1-1; 7 bases line up with TRBD1. CDR1 and CDR2 from the germline V gene are LNHDA and SQIVND (reference sequence). The CDR3 covers 15 residues. Unmatched junction bases numbered 12, after V lost 7 bases and J lost 4 bases. CDR3 in amino acids: CASKGWRTGTTEAFF. CDR3 sequence (DNA): TGTGCCAGTAAGGGGTGGCGGACAGGTACCACTGAAGCTTTCTTT.

For the CDR3, the DNA is TGTGCCAGCTCAACCTTGACAGGGGGCAACACTGAAGCTTTCTTT. It translates to CASSTLTGGNTEAFF. The chain employs TRBV18 and TRBJ1-1, with 10 bases identical to TRBD1. The CDR3 has 15 residues. Germline lookup yields CDR1 KGHSH and CDR2 LQKENI. V shed 5 bases and J 2 bases; nucleotides not matched to a gene: 5.